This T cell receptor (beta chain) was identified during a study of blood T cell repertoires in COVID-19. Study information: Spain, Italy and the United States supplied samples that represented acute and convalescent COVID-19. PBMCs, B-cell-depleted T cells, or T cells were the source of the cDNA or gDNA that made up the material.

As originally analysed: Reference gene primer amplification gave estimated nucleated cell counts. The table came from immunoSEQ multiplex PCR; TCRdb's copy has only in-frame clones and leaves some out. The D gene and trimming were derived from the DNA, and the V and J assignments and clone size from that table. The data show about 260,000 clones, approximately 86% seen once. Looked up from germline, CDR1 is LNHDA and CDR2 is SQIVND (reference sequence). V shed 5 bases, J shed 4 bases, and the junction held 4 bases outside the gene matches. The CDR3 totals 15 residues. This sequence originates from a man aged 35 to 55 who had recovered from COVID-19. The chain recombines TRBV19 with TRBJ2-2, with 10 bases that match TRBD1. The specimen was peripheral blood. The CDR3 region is CASSGTGVPTGELFF. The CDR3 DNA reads TGTGCCAGTAGTGGGACAGGGGTCCCCACCGGGGAGCTGTTTTTT.